This TCR beta chain stems from a study of shared clonotypes between healthy human individuals. The overall study: The donor group consisted of two women and a few men, aged 18 to 49. Study-level results: The authors expected sequencing depth to affect clonotype sharing among donors.

Germline CDR1 reads SGHRS; CDR2 reads YFSETQ. The CDR3 covers 16 residues. With 0 bases removed from V and 6 bases from J, the gap between germline ends came to 17 bases. Repertoires were generated with immunoSEQ multiplex PCR, while TCRdb's copy carries only in-frame clones and drops some. The sample includes around 1,100,000 clones, 60% to 85% of them seen just once. About this clone: No antigen is known for it.

Sample: memory CD4+ T cells from PBMCs. Subset specified: CD45RA-negative fraction. The chain is built from TRBV5-1 and TRBJ2-3; tentative D call: TRBD1 (6 bases). This TCR derives from a man between 18 and 35 years old in good health. Some clones in this sample may be carry-over from other donors' samples. Here the CDR3 reads CASSLGPGQYEDTQYF. The DNA of the CDR3 is TGCGCCAGCAGCTTGGGCCCTGGACAGTACGAGGATACGCAGTATTTT.